A single TCR beta chain is shown here with its context. The source of the sample is a study of blood T cell repertoires in COVID-19. Study in general: Acute and convalescent COVID-19 samples came from the United States, Italy and Spain. PBMCs, B-cell-depleted T cells, or T cells were the source of the cDNA or gDNA that made up the material.

The V gene's germline CDR1 is MDHEN and CDR2 SYDVKM. V shed 3 bases and J 4 bases; nucleotides not matched to a gene: 10. The CDR3 is 17 amino acids. Data came from immunoSEQ multiplex PCR; TCRdb stores just in-frame clones and leaves some out. The sample records around 50,000 clones, around 90% being singletons. The specimen was peripheral blood. The V call is TRBV28, the J call TRBJ2-2, with TRBD2 matching 8 bases. The TCR sequence derives from a man aged 45-65 years with active COVID-19. CDR3 amino acids: CASSFGGGGPGTGELFF. For the CDR3, the DNA is TGTGCCAGCAGTTTTGGCGGCGGGGGGCCCGGCACCGGGGAGCTGTTTTTT.